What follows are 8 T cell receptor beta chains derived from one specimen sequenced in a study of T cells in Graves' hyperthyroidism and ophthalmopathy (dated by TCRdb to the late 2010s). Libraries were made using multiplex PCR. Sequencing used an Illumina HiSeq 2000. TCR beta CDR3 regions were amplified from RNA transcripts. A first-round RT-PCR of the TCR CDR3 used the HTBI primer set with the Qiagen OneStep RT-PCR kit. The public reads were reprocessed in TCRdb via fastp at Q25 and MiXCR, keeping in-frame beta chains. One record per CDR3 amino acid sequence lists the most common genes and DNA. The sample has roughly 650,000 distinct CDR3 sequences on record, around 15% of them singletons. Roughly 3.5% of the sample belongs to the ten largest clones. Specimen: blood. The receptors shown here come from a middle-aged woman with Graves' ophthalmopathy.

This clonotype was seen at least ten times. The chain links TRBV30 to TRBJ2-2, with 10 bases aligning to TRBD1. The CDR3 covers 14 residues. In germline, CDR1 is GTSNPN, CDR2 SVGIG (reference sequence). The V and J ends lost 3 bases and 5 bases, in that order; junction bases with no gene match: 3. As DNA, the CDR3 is TGTGCCTGGAGGACAGGGGGCAGGACCGGGGAGCTGTTTTTT. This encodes CAWRTGGRTGELFF. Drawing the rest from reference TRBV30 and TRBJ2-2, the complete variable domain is SQTIHQWPATLVQPVGSPLSLECTVEGTSNPNLYWYRQAAGRGLQLLFYSVGIGQISSEVPQNLSASRPQDRQFILSSKKLLLSDSGFYLCAWRTGGRTGELFFGEGSRLTVL.

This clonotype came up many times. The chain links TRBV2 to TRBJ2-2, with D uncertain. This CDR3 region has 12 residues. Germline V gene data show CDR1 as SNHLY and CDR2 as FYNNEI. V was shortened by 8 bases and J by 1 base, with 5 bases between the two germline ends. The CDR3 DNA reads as TGTGCCAGCGGGAAGAACACCGGGGAGCTGTTTTTT. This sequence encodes CASGKNTGELFF.

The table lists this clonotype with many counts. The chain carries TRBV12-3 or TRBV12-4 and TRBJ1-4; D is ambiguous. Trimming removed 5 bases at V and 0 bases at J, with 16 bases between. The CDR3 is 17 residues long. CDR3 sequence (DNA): TGTGCCAGCAGTCATAGTGCCCTCTACGCAACTAATGAAAAACTGTTTTTT. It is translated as CASSHSALYATNEKLFF.

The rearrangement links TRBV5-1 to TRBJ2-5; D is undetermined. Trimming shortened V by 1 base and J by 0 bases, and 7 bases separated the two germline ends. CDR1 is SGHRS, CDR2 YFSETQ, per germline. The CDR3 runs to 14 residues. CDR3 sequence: CASSLNGDQETQYF. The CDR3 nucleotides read TGCGCCAGCAGCTTGAATGGGGACCAAGAGACCCAGTACTTC.

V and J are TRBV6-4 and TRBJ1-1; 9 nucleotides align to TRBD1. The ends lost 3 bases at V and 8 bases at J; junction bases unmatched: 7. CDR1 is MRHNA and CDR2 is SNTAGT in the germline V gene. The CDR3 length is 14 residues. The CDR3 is CASSEPTGGTEAFF. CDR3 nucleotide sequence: TGTGCCAGCAGTGAGCCGACAGGGGGTACCGAAGCTTTCTTT.

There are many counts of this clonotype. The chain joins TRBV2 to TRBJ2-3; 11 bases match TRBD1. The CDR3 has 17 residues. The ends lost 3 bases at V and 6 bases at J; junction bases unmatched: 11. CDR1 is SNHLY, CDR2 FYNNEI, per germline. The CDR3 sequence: CASSEEEGTGGKDTQYF. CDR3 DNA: TGTGCCAGCAGTGAGGAGGAAGGGACAGGGGGTAAGGATACGCAGTATTTT.

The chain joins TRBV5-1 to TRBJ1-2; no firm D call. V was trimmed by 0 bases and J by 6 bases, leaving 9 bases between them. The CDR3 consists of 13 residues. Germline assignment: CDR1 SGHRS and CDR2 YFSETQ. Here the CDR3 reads CASSLAVPDGYTF. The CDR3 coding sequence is TGCGCCAGCAGCTTGGCCGTACCGGATGGCTACACCTTC.

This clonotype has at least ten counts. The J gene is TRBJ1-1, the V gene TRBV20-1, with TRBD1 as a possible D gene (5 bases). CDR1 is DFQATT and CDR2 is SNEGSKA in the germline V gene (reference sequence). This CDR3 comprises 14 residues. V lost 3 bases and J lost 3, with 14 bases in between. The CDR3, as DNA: TGCAGTGCTAGGGATACAGACAGTTACACTGAAGCTTTCTTT. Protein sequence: CSARDTDSYTEAFF.